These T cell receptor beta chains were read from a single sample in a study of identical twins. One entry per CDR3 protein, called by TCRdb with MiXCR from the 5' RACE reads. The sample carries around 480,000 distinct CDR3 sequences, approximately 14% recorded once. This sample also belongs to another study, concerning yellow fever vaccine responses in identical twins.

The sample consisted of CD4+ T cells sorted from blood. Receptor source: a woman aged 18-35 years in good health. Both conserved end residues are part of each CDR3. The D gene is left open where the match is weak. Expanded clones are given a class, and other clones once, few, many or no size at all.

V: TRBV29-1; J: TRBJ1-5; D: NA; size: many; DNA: TGCAGCGTTGAAGTGTGGACAGTGTCGATTTATAGCAATCAGCCCCAGCATTTT; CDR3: CSVEVWTVSIYSNQPQHF
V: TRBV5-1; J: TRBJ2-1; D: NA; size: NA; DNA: TGCGCCAGTCACTCTGGGCCCCAGGGGGGCCTGGCCTACAATGAGCAGTTCTTC; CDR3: CASHSGPQGGLAYNEQFF
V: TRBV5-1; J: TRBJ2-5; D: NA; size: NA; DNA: TGCGCCAGCAGGGTTGGGGGACAAAGGGATGTGGAGACCCAGTACTTC; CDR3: CASRVGGQRDVETQYF
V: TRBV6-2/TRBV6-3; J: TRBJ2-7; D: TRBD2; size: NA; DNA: TGTGCCAGCGGGACGGGAGGCTCCTACGAGCAGTACTTC; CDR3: CASGTGGSYEQYF
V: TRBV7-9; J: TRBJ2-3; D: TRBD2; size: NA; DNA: TGTGCCAGCAGCTTAGCTAGCGGGAAAACAGATACGCAGTATTTT; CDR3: CASSLASGKTDTQYF
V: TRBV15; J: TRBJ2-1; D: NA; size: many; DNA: TGTGCCACCAGCAGAGCTTTCGGGGGGCAGTTCTTC; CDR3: CATSRAFGGQFF
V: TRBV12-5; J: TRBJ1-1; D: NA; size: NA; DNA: TGTGCTAGTGGTCTCGGACGTGGGCGCGCTGAAGCTTTCTTT; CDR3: CASGLGRGRAEAFF
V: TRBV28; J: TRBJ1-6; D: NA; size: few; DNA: TGTGCCAGCAGTTTTGGGGGAGTTGTAAAGAATTCACCCCTCCACTTT; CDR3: CASSFGGVVKNSPLHF
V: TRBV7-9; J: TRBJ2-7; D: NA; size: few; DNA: TGTGCCAGCAGCTTAGGGGGTTGGGAAAGGAACGAGCAGTACTTC; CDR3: CASSLGGWERNEQYF
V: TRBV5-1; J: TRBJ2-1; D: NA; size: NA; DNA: TGCGCCAGCAGCTTGGGAGGGATACTTTCCTACAATGAGCAGTTCTTC; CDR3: CASSLGGILSYNEQFF
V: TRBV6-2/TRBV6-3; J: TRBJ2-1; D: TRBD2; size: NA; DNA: TGTGCCAGCAGCCCGGTCGGGAGGAGCTCCTACAATGAGCAGTTCTTC; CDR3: CASSPVGRSSYNEQFF
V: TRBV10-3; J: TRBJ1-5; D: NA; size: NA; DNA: TGTGCCATCAGTGATCCGGGCGACAATCAGCCCCAGCATTTT; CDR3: CAISDPGDNQPQHF
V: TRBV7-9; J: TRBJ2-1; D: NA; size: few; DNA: TGTGCCAGCAGCTTATGGCCTATGAATGAGCAGTTCTTC; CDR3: CASSLWPMNEQFF
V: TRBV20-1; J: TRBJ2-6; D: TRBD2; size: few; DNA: TGCAGTGCTAGAAGGTCTAGCGGGAGTGATGGGGCCAACGTCCTGACTTTC; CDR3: CSARRSSGSDGANVLTF
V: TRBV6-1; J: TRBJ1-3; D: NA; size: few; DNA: TGTGCCAGCAGCGCATCGGTGACCTCTGGAAACACCATATATTTT; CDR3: CASSASVTSGNTIYF
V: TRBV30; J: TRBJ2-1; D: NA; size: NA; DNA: TGTGCCTGGACCCGGCCGAAACAGAGCTCCTACAATGAGCAGTTCTTC; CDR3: CAWTRPKQSSYNEQFF
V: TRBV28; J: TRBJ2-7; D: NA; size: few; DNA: TGTGCCAGCAGTTTTCCGGGAATTTACGAGCAGTACTTC; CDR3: CASSFPGIYEQYF